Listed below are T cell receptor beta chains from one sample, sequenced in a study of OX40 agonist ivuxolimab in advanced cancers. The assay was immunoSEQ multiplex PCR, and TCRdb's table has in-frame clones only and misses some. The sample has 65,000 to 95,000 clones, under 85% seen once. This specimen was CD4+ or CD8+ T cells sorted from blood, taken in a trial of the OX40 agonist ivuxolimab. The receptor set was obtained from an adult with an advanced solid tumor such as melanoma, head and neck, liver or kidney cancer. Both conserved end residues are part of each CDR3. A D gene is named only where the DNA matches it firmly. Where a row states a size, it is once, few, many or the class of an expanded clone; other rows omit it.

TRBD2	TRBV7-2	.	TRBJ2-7	TGTGCCAGCAGGGTAATATTAGCGGGGGGCACTTCCTACGAGCAGTACTTC	CASRVILAGGTSYEQYF
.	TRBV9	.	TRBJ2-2	TGTGCCAGCAGCGTAGGGGTAGCCTCCACCGGGGAGCTGTTTTTT	CASSVGVASTGELFF
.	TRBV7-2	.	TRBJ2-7	TGTGCCAGCAGCTACAGGGACAAGTACGAGCAGTACTTC	CASSYRDKYEQYF
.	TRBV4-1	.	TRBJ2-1	TGCGCCAGCAGGCCAAGCGGACTCGGGTTCGGCAATGAGCAGTTCTTC	CASRPSGLGFGNEQFF
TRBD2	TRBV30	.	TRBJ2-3	TGTGCCTGGACCGAACTAGCGTTCCCCACAGATACGCAGTATTTT	CAWTELAFPTDTQYF
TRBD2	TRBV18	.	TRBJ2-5	TGTGCCAGCTCATCCCAGACTAGCGATGGGGCAGAGACCCAGTACTTC	CASSSQTSDGAETQYF
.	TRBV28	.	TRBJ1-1	TGTGCCAGCAGTTTCGGAGGGGTTGTCACTGAAGCTTTCTTT	CASSFGGVVTEAFF
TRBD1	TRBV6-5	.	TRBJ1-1	TGTGCCAGCAGTTCGCATAGGGGGCGAACTGAAGCTTTCTTT	CASSSHRGRTEAFF
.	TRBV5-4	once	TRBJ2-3	TGTGCCAGCAGCTTGGTTGGAGCCACAGATACGCAGTATTTT	CASSLVGATDTQYF
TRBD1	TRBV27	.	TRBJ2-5	TGTGCCAGCAGGTCACAGGGGGCGACCCAGTACTTC	CASRSQGATQYF
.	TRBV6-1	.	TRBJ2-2	TGTGCCAGCAGCCGACTTGGGGCTAACACCGGGGAGCTGTTTTTT	CASSRLGANTGELFF
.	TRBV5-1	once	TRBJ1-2	TGCGCCAGCAGCTCCGGGGATTCCATCGGTGGCTACACCTTC	CASSSGDSIGGYTF
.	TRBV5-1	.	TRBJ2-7	TGCGCCAGCAGCTTGGAACAGGGAGGCCACGAGCAGTACTTC	CASSLEQGGHEQYF
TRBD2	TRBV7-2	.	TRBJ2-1	TGTGCCAGCAGCCGAGGGACTAGCGGGAGGGACTACAATGAGCAGTTCTTC	CASSRGTSGRDYNEQFF
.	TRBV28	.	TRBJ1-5	TGTGCCAGCAGCAGTTCTGGAGGCAGCAATCAGCCCCAGCATTTT	CASSSSGGSNQPQHF
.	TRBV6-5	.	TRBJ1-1	TGTGCCAGCAGTTTAGTGCTGAACACTGAAGCTTTCTTT	CASSLVLNTEAFF
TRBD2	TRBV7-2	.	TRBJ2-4	TGTGCCACCAGCCCCGGGGGGGGGAACATTCAGTACTTC	CATSPGGGNIQYF
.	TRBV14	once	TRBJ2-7	TGTGCCAGCAGCTTCACCCTCCTGGCCTACGAGCAGTACTTC	CASSFTLLAYEQYF
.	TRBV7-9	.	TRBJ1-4	TGTGCCAGCAGCTTAATGGCGGAAAATGAAAAACTGTTTTTT	CASSLMAENEKLFF
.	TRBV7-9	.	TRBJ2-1	TGTGCCAGCACCTCGGGACCAAGCTCCTACAATGAGCAGTTCTTC	CASTSGPSSYNEQFF
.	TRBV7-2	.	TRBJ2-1	TGTGCCAGCAGCTTGTTATCGGGGAGCGGCCTCTACAATGAGCAGTTCTTC	CASSLLSGSGLYNEQFF
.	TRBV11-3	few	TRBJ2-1	TGTGCCAGCAGCTCCGGAAACTACAATGAGCAGTTCTTC	CASSSGNYNEQFF
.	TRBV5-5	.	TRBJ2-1	TGTGCCAGCAGCTTGTCGTCCTACAATGAGCAGTTCTTC	CASSLSSYNEQFF
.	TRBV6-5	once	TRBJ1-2	TGTGCCAGCAGTTACGCGGGCAGGGACTATGGCTACACCTTC	CASSYAGRDYGYTF
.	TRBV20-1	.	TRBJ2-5	TGCAGTGCTAGTTTAGCGACCCAGTACTTC	CSASLATQYF
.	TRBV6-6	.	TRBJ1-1	TGTGCCAGCAGTTACTCTGGCCAGGCCACTGAAGCTTTCTTT	CASSYSGQATEAFF
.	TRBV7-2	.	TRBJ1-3	TGTGCCAGCAGCTTACTTGGTCCTCGGTCAGGGGCCATATATTTT	CASSLLGPRSGAIYF
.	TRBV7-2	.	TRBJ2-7	TGTGCCAGCAGAGGAAAGGGATACGAGCAGTACTTC	CASRGKGYEQYF
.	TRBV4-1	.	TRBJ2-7	TGCGCCAGCAGCCGACCCGGGGGGCACGAGCAGTACTTC	CASSRPGGHEQYF
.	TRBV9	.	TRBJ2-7	TGTGCCAGCAGCAACCCGGGGGGCCGGGCGGGGGAGCAGTACTTC	CASSNPGGRAGEQYF
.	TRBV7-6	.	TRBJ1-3	TGTGCCAGCAGCACCGCAACCAGAAACACCATATATTTT	CASSTATRNTIYF
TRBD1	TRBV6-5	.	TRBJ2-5	TGTGCCAGCAGTAACAGGGGGGAGACCCAGTACTTC	CASSNRGETQYF
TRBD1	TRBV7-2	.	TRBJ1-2	TGTGCCAGCAGCCCTTACGTCCAGGGGGCGGATGGCTACACCTTC	CASSPYVQGADGYTF
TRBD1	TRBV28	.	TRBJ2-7	TGTGCCAGCATGACGGGACAGGGCCCCTACGAGCAGTACTTC	CASMTGQGPYEQYF
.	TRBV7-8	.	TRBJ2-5	TGTGCCAGCAGCCAGAGTTCGGAGACCCAGTACTTC	CASSQSSETQYF
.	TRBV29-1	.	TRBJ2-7	TGCAGCGTTGTAGGCGGGGGCACCTACGAGCAGTACTTC	CSVVGGGTYEQYF
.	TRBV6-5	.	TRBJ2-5	TGTGCCAGCAGTTACCGGGAGACCCAGTACTTC	CASSYRETQYF
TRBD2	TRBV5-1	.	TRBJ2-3	TGCGCCAGCAGCCTAGGACTAGCGGGATACACAGATACGCAGTATTTT	CASSLGLAGYTDTQYF
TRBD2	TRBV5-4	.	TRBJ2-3	TGTGCCAGCAGCTCCCCGGGACTAGCGGGAGGCAGCACAGATACGCAGTATTTT	CASSSPGLAGGSTDTQYF
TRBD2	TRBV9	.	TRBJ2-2	TGTGCCAGCAGCACCCCTGGTGGGGGGGTCACCGGGGAGCTGTTTTTT	CASSTPGGGVTGELFF
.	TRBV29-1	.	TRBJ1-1	TGCAGCGTTCACCCTACGGTCGGAGGGGGGTCTGAAGCTTTCTTT	CSVHPTVGGGSEAFF
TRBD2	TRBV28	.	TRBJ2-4	TGTGCCAGCAGTTTCAGTACAGGGACTAGCGGGGGGGCCCAAAACATTCAGTACTTC	CASSFSTGTSGGAQNIQYF
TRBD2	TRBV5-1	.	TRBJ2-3	TGCGCCAGCAGCTTGGCGGCTAGCGGGGGGGCAGAAGATACGCAGTATTTT	CASSLAASGGAEDTQYF
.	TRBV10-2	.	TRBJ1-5	TGCGCCAGCAGTGAGGGTGCCAAACTCGCCCAGCATTTT	CASSEGAKLAQHF
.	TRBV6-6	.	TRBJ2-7	TGTGCCAGCAGTTACTCGATCAGGGTCTCTGGCGAGCAGTACTTC	CASSYSIRVSGEQYF
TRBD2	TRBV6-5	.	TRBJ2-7	TGTGCCAGCAGTTACGCGGGGGCCTACGAGCAGTACTTC	CASSYAGAYEQYF
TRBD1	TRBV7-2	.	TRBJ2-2	TGTGCCAGCAGCATTAGCCGGACAGGGAACACCGGGGAGCTGTTTTTT	CASSISRTGNTGELFF
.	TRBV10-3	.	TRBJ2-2	TGTGCCATCAGCCTCGGACGGAACACCGGGGAGCTGTTTTTT	CAISLGRNTGELFF
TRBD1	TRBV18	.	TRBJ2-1	TGTGCCAGCTCACCGACTCCAGGGGGCGATGAGCAGTTCTTC	CASSPTPGGDEQFF
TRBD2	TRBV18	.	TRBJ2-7	TGTGCCAGCTCCGGTAGCGGGGTATCCTACGAGCAGTACTTC	CASSGSGVSYEQYF